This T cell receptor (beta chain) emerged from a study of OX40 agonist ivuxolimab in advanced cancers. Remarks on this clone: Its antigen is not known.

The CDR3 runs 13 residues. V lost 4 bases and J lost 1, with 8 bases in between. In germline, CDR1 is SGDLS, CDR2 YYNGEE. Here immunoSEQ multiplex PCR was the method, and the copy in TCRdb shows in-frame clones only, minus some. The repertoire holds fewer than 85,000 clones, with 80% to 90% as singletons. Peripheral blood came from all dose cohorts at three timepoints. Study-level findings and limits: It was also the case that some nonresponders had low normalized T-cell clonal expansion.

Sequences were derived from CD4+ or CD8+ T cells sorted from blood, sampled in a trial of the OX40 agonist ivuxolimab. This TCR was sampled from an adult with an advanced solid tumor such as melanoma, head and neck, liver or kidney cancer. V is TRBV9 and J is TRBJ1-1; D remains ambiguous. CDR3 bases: TGTGCCAGCAGCTCTCTTCCGAACACTGAAGCTTTCTTT. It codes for CASSSLPNTEAFF.